This entry lists 5 T cell receptor beta chains sequenced from one sample in a study of blood T cell repertoires in COVID-19. Assay used: immunoSEQ multiplex PCR; TCRdb lists only in-frame clones, some missing. This table holds 300,000 or so clones, 65% to 85% found once. Material: peripheral blood. These receptors all come from a woman between 45 and 65 years old with acute or convalescent COVID-19.

The rearrangement joins TRBV5-4 to TRBJ2-2; D is perhaps TRBD1 (7 bases). The germline V gene has CDR1 SGHNT and CDR2 YYREEE (reference sequence). This CDR3 spans 15 amino acids. The V gene lost 3 bases and the J gene lost 6 bases, with 15 bases spanning the gap. The CDR3 is CASSSAGGLAGELFF. Written as DNA, the CDR3 is TGTGCCAGCAGCTCCGCAGGGGGGCTGGCCGGGGAGCTGTTTTTT.

The rearrangement joins TRBV7-6 to TRBJ2-7; possibly TRBD2 for D (5 bases). The CDR3 length is 13 residues. CDR1 and CDR2 from the germline V gene are SGHVS and FNYEAQ. The V end lost 7 bases, the J end lost 0 bases, and 10 bases lay between the germline ends. The CDR3 nucleotides read TGTGCCAGCACCAGCGGTAACTCCTACGAGCAGTACTTC. It codes for CASTSGNSYEQYF.

The V call is TRBV9, the J call TRBJ2-6; D perhaps matches TRBD1 (5 bases). The germline gives CDR1 SGDLS, CDR2 YYNGEE. Trimming took off 0 bases at V and 1 base at J, with 11 bases between the two ends. The length of the CDR3 is 17 residues. The CDR3: CASSVGDSRSGANVLTF. DNA for the CDR3: TGTGCCAGCAGCGTAGGTGACAGCCGATCTGGGGCCAACGTCCTGACTTTC.

Only a few counts were recorded for this clone. The chain combines TRBV5-6 with TRBJ1-1, with 9 bases lining up with TRBD1. Germline V gene data show CDR1 as SGHDT and CDR2 as YYEEEE. The CDR3 is 16 amino acids. The ends lost 1 base at V and 0 bases at J; junction bases unmatched: 4. In DNA, the CDR3 is TGTGCCAGCAGCTTGTCGGACAGGGGAATGAACACTGAAGCTTTCTTT. This sequence encodes CASSLSDRGMNTEAFF.

This clone was counted a few times. The gene calls are TRBV10-1 and TRBJ1-1; the D is unclear. The V end lost 8 bases, the J end lost 5 bases, and 24 bases lay between the germline ends. In germline, CDR1 is WNHNN, CDR2 SYGVQD (reference sequence). CDR3 length equals 16 residues. CDR3 nucleotides: TGCGCCAGCGGCCGCCCGAGTGAGGGAGTGGGGACTGAAGCTTTCTTT. This encodes CASGRPSEGVGTEAFF.